This T cell receptor (beta chain) came from a study of blood T cells in healthy people across ages. Study-level points and caveats: Donor CMV status was unknown, possibly confounding expanded clonotype changes. Age showed a roughly linear inverse relationship with TCR beta diversity per million T cells.

Every donor provided roughly 9.1 milliliters of peripheral blood. The authors extracted at least 6 micrograms of total RNA per sample. For this clonotype: The antigen is unknown.

V was shortened by 2 bases and J by 6 bases, with 12 bases between the two germline ends. The CDR3 is 15 amino acids. Per germline, CDR1 SGHRS and CDR2 YFSETQ. A second PCR of 7 to 11 cycles used a sample-barcoded 5' primer and a J-beta primer mix. MiXCR, run by TCRdb on the 5' RACE reads, gives a single entry per CDR3 protein. The sample lists about 1.8 million distinct CDR3 sequences, about 50% seen once, with 2.1% in the top ten. The rearrangement uses TRBV5-1 and TRBJ1-6; D gene ambiguous. The receptor was derived from a middle-aged woman in good health. Specimen: blood. This CDR3 reads CASSFDTSSNSPLHF. CDR3 in DNA: TGCGCCAGCAGCTTCGACACGTCGAGTAATTCACCCCTCCACTTT.